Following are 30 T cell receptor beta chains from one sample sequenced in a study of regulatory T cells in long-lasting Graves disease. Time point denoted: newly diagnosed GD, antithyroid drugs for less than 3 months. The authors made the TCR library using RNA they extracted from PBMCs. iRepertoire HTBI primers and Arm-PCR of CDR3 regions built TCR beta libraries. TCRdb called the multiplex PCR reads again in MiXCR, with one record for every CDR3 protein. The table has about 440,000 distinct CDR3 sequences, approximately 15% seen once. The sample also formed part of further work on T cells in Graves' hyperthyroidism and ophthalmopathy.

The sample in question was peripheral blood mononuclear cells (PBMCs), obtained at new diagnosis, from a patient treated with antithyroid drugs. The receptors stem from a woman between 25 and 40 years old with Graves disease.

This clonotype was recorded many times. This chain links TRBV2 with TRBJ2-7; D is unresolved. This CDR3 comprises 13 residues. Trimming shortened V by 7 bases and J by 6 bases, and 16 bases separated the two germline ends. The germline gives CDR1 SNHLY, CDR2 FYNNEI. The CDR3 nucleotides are TGTGCCAGCAACTCCCATCACCCAGGCGAGCAGTACTTC. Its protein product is CASNSHHPGEQYF.

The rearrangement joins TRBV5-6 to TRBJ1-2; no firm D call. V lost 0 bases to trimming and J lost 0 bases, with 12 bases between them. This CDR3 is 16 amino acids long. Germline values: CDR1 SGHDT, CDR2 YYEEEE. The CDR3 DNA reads TGTGCCAGCAGCTTGGGGACGACGGATACTAACTATGGCTACACCTTC. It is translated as CASSLGTTDTNYGYTF.

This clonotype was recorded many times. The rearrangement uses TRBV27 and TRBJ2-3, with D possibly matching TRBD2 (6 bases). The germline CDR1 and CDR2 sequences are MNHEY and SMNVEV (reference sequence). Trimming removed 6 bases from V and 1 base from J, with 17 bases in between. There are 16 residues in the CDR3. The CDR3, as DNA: TGTGCCAGCAGCCCGTGGCGGGAAAGCGGCACAGATACGCAGTATTTT. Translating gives CASSPWRESGTDTQYF.

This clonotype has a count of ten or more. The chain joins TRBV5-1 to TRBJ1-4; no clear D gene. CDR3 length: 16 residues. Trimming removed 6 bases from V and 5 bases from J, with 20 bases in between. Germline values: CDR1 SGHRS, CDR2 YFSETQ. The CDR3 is CASTQSLRRLNEKLFF. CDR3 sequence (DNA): TGCGCCAGCACCCAATCCCTTCGGCGGCTAAATGAAAAACTGTTTTTT.

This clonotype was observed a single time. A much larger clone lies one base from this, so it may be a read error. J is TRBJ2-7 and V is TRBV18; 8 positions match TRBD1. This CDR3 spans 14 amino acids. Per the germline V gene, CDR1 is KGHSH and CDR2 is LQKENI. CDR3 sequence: CASSSPGQGREQYF. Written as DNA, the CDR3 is TGTGCCAGCTCATCACCAGGACAGGGCCGCGAGCAGTACTTC.

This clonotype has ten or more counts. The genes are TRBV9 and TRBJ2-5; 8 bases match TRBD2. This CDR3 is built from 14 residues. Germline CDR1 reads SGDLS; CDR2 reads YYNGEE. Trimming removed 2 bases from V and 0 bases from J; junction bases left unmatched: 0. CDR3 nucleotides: TGTGCCAGCAGCGTTAGCGGGAACCAAGAGACCCAGTACTTC. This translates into CASSVSGNQETQYF.

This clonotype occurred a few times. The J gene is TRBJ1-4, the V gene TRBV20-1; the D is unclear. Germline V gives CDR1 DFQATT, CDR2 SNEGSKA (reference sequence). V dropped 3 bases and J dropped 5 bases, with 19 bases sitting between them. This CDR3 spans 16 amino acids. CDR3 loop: CSASKGGVSVNEKLFF. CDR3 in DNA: TGCAGTGCTAGTAAAGGTGGGGTGTCTGTGAATGAAAAACTGTTTTTT.

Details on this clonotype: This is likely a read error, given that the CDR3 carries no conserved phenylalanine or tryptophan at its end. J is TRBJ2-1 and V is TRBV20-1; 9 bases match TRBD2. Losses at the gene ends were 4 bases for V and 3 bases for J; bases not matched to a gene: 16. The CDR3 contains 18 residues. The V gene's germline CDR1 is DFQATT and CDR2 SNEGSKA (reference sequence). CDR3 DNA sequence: TGCAGTGCTACTCCCACTCCTGGGTCTAGCGGGAACTACAATGAGCAGTTCCTC. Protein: CSATPTPGSSGNYNEQFL.

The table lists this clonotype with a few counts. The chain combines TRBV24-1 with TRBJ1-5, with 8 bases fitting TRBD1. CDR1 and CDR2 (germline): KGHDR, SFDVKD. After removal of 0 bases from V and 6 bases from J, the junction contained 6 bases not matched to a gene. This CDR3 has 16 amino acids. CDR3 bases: TGTGCCACCAGTGATTTGTCCAGGGGGCGTAGTCAGCCCCAGCATTTT. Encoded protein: CATSDLSRGRSQPQHF.

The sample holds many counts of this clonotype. CDR3 DNA sequence: TGTGCCAGCCAGTACCAAGAGACCCAGTACTTC. Translation: CASQYQETQYF. The V and J genes are TRBV28 and TRBJ2-5, with D unresolved. Trimming removed 8 bases from V and 0 bases from J, with 4 bases in between. Germline loops: CDR1 MDHEN, CDR2 SYDVKM. CDR3 length equals 11 residues.

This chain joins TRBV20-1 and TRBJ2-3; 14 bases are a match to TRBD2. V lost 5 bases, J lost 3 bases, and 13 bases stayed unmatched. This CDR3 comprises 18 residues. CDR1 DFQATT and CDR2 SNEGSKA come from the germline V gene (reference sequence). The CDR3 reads CSASTGTSGSRGTDTQYF. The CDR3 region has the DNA TGCAGTGCTTCTACCGGGACTAGCGGGAGTCGAGGTACAGATACGCAGTATTTT.

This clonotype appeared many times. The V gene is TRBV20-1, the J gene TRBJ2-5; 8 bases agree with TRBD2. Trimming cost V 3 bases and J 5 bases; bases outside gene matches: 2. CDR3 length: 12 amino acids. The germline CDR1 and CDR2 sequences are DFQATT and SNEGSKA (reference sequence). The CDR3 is CSASGRAETQYF. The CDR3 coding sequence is TGCAGTGCTAGCGGGAGGGCCGAGACCCAGTACTTC.

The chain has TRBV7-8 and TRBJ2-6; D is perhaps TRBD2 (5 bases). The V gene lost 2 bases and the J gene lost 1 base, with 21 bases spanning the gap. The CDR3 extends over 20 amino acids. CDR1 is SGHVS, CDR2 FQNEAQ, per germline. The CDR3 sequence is CASSLTRLLAFLSGANVLTF. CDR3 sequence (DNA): TGTGCCAGCAGCTTAACCCGCCTGCTAGCCTTTCTTTCTGGGGCCAACGTCCTGACTTTC.

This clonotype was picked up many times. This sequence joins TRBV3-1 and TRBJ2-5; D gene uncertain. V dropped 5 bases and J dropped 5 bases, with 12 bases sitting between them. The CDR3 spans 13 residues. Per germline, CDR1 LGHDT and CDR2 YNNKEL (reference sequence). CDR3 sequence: CASSTRRSETQYF. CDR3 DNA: TGTGCCAGCAGCACCCGACGGAGCGAGACCCAGTACTTC.

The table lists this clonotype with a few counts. This chain's CDR3 is CASSRPGQGGGNYGYTF. Written as DNA, the CDR3 is TGTGCCAGCTCACGACCGGGACAGGGTGGAGGAAACTATGGCTACACCTTC. The V call is TRBV18, the J call TRBJ1-2; 9 bases align to TRBD1. The trim removed 4 bases at V and 2 bases at J, leaving 11 bases unmatched. This CDR3 is 17 amino acids long. CDR1 is KGHSH and CDR2 is LQKENI in the germline V gene.

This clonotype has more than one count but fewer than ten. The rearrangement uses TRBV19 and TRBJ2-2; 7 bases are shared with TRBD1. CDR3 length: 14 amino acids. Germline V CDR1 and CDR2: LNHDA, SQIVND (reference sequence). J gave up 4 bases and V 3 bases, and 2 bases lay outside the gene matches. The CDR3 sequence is CASSITGVTGELFF. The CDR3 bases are TGTGCCAGTAGTATTACAGGGGTCACCGGGGAGCTGTTTTTT.

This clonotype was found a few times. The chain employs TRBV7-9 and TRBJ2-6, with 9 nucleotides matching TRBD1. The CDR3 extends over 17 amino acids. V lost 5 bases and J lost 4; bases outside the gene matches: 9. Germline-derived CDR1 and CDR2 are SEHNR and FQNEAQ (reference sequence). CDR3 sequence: CASSPQQGAGGANVLTF. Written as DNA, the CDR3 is TGTGCCAGCAGCCCTCAACAGGGGGCGGGAGGGGCCAACGTCCTGACTTTC.

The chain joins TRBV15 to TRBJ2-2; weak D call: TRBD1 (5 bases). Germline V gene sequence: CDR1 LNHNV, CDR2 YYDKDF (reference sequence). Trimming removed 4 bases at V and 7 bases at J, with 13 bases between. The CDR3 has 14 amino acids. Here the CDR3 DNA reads TGTGCCACCAGCATCATTCAGGGCTACGGGGAGCTGTTTTTT. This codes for CATSIIQGYGELFF. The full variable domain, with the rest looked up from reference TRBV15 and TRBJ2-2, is DAMVIQNPRYQVTQFGKPVTLSCSQTLNHNVMYWYQQKSSQAPKLLFHYYDKDFNNEADTPDNFQSRRPNTSFCFLDIRSPGLGDTAMYLCATSIIQGYGELFFGEGSRLTVL.

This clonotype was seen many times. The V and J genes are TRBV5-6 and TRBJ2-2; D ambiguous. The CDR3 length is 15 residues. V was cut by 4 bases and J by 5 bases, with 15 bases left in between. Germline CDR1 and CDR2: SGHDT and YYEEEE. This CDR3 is CASSDLDVATGELFF. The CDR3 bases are TGTGCCAGCAGCGACCTAGACGTTGCAACCGGGGAGCTGTTTTTT.

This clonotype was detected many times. The CDR3 is CSAPQDTDTQYF. CDR3 bases: TGCAGTGCCCCCCAAGACACAGATACGCAGTATTTT. The rearrangement joins TRBV20-1 to TRBJ2-3; D is uncertain. The germline V and J ends were trimmed by 6 bases and 2 bases, with 9 bases remaining between them. This CDR3 contains 12 residues. Looked up from germline, CDR1 is DFQATT and CDR2 is SNEGSKA (reference sequence).

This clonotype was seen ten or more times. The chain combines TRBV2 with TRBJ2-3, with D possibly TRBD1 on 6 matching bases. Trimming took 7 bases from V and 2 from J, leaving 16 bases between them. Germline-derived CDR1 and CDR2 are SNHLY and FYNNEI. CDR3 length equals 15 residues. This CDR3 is CASNYQTGNTDTQYF. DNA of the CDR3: TGTGCCAGCAATTACCAAACAGGGAACACAGATACGCAGTATTTT.

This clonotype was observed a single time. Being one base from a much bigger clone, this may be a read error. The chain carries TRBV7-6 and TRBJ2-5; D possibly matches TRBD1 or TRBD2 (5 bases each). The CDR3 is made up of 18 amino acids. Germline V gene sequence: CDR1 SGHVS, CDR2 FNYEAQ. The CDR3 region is CAGSRTTENRQTKETQYF. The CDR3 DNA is TGTGCCGGCAGCAGAACAACAGAAAACAGACAGACTAAAGAGACCCAGTACTTC.

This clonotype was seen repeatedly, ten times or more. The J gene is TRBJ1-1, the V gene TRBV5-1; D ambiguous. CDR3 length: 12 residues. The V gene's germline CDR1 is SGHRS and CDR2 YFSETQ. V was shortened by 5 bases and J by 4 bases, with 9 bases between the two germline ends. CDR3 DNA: TGCGCCAGCAGAGGCTCGGTCACTGAAGCTTTCTTT. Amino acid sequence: CASRGSVTEAFF.

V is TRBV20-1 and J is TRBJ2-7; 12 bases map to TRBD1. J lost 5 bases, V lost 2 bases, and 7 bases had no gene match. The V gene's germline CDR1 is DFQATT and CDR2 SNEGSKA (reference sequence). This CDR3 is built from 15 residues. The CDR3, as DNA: TGCAGTGCTAGATCACTCGGGACAGGGGGCCACGAGCAGTACTTC. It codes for CSARSLGTGGHEQYF.

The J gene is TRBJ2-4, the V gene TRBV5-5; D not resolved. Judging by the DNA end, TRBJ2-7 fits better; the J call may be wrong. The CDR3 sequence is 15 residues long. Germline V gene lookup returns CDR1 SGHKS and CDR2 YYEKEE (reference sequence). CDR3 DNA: TGTGCCAGCAGCTCCTCCCCCCCAGGATTCTACGAGCAGTACTTC. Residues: CASSSSPPGFYEQYF.

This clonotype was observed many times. The CDR3 nucleotides are TGTGCCACCACGGGACTAGGGAATGAGCAGTTCTTC. It codes for CATTGLGNEQFF. J is TRBJ2-1 and V is TRBV24-1, with 8 nucleotides matching TRBD2. The ends lost 8 bases at V and 7 bases at J; junction bases unmatched: 3. The CDR3 contains 12 residues. Germline V gives CDR1 KGHDR, CDR2 SFDVKD.

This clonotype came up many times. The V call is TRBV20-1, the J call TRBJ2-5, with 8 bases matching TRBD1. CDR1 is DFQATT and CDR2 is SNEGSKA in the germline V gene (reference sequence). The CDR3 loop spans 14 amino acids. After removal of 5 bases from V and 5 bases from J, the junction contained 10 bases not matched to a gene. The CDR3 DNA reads TGCAGTGCTGGAAGGACAGGGCCGGGGGAGACCCAGTACTTC. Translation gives CSAGRTGPGETQYF.

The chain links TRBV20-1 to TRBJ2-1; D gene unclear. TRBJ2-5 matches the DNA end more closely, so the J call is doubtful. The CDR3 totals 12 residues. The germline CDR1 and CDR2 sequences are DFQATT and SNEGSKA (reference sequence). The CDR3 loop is CSASDYQETQYF. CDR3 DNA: TGCAGTGCTTCGGATTATCAAGAGACCCAGTACTTC.

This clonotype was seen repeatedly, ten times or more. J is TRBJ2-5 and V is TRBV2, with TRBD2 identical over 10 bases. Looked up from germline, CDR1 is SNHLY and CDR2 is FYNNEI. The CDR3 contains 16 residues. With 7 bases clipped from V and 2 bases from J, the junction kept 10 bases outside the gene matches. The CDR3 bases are TGTGCCAGCAAGCCTAGCGGGAGAGTTGAGCAAGAGACCCAGTACTTC. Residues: CASKPSGRVEQETQYF.

This chain's CDR3 is CASSRTSGSPDTQYF. The CDR3 nucleotides read TGTGCCAGCAGCCGGACTAGCGGGAGTCCAGATACGCAGTATTTT. J is TRBJ2-3 and V is TRBV11-2; TRBD2 agrees at 13 bases. The V and J ends lost 5 bases and 4 bases, in that order; junction bases with no gene match: 3. Germline CDR1 reads SGHAT; CDR2 reads FQNNGV. The CDR3 contains 15 residues. The whole variable domain, remainder taken from reference TRBV11-2 and TRBJ2-3, is EAGVAQSPRYKIIEKRQSVAFWCNPISGHATLYWYQQILGQGPKLLIQFQNNGVVDDSQLPKDRFSAERLKGVDSTLKIQPAKLEDSAVYLCASSRTSGSPDTQYFGPGTRLTVL.